This TCR beta chain comes out of a study of cytotoxic CD8 clonotypes in ibrutinib-treated CLL. The overall study: Following a median about eleven months of treatment, with a range of 6 to 36, response samples were taken.

Study-wide results and caveats: The clonality rise at ibrutinib response reflected private clonotype expansion.

TCRdb's copy holds only in-frame clones and misses some; the assay was immunoSEQ multiplex PCR. The sample records 200,000 or so clones, 70% being singletons. Note on this clone: Its antigen is as yet unknown.

Deletions cut 2 bases from V and 4 bases from J, with 17 bases between. The CDR3 length is 15 residues. Germline V gene sequence: CDR1 GTSNPN, CDR2 SVGIG (reference sequence). The chain has TRBV30 and TRBJ1-2, with D tentatively TRBD1 (6 bases). The source is a human donor with chronic lymphocytic leukemia. This specimen consisted of PBMCs, obtained after 12 months of ibrutinib treatment. CDR3 sequence (DNA): TGTGCCTGGAGTCCCCGGGAGGGGGTACCCTATGGCTACACCTTC. Its translation is CAWSPREGVPYGYTF.